There are many counts of the clone carrying this TCR beta chain. Its antigen is not identified. From 350 to 500 ng of RNA, a library with molecular barcoded alpha/delta and beta/gamma adaptors was made. MiXCR was run by TCRdb on the reads, yielding one entry per CDR3 protein. Of some 62,000 distinct CDR3 sequences listed, 14% are singletons. CDR3 length: 12 amino acids. CDR1 and CDR2 (germline): SGHTA, FQGTGA. The V and J ends lost 4 bases and 10 bases respectively, with 11 bases between them. The data are from a study of read filtering for tumor transcriptome and immune sequencing. Study background: Patients were some 16 male and roughly 15 female, mean age approximately 70 years, range about 45 to 85. Regarding the study as a whole: The CD138-negative fraction was mixed bone marrow immune cells, not pure T cells. IR-seq captured clonotypes deeper and more reliably than RNA-seq.

At the time of active disease, bone marrow was collected from every patient. This chain connects TRBV7-3 to TRBJ2-1; a possible D gene is TRBD2 (5 bases). Sequencing was done on a sample of a population of CD138-negative cells sorted from bone marrow. The receptor was isolated from a donor over 35 with multiple myeloma. The CDR3 DNA reads TGTGCCAGCAGCTCTAATACTAGGGAGCAGTTCTTC. Amino acids: CASSSNTREQFF.